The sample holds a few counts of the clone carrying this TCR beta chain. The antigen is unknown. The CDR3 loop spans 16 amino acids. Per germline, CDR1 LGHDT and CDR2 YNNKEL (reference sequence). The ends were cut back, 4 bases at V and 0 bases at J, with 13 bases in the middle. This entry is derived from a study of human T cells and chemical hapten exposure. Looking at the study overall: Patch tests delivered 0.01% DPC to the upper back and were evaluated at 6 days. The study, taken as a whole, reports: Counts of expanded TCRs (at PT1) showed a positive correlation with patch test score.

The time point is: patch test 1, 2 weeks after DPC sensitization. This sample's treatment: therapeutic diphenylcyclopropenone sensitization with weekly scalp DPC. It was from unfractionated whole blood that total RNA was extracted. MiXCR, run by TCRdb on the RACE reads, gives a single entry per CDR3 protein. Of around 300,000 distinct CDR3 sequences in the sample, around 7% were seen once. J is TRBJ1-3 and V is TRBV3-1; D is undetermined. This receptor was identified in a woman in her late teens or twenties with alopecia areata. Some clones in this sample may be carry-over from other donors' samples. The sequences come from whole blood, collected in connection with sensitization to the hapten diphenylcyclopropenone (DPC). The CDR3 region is CASSRLLTASGNTIYF. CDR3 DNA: TGTGCCAGCAGCCGCCTACTAACAGCCTCTGGAAACACCATATATTTT.